This TCR beta chain was found in a study of blood T cell repertoires in COVID-19. Study background: The United States, Italy and Spain were the sources of the acute and convalescent COVID-19 samples. PBMCs, B-cell-depleted T cells, or T cells were the source of the cDNA or gDNA that made up the material.

Trimming removed 2 bases at V and 8 bases at J, with 16 bases between. Germline values: CDR1 SSHAT, CDR2 FNYEAQ (reference sequence). The CDR3 sequence is 15 residues long. Produced via immunoSEQ multiplex PCR; TCRdb's table is partial and in-frame only. The data contain tens of thousands of clones, roughly 80% of them singletons. The rearrangement uses TRBV7-7 and TRBJ2-1; the D gene is possibly TRBD1 (6 bases). Sequences were obtained from peripheral blood. The sequence was collected from a man between 65 and 85 years old with acute or convalescent COVID-19. Here the CDR3 reads CASSLRDTVYDEQFF. The DNA for the CDR3 is TGTGCCAGCAGCTTAAGGGACACGGTTTACGATGAGCAGTTCTTC.